This entry lists 24 T cell receptor beta chains sequenced from one sample in a study of shared clonotypes between healthy human individuals. Here immunoSEQ multiplex PCR was the method, and the copy in TCRdb shows in-frame clones only, minus some. The data contain fewer than 700,000 clones, around 80% of them seen just once; the ten biggest clones take up around 12%. Input material: PBMCs. These receptor sequences come from a woman in her thirties or forties in good health. Some clones in this sample may be carry-over from other donors' samples.

The J gene is TRBJ1-4, the V gene TRBV5-1; D gene ambiguous. Trimming removed 3 bases at V and 3 bases at J, with 15 bases between. Germline assignment: CDR1 SGHRS and CDR2 YFSETQ. CDR3 length equals 16 residues. CDR3 region: CASSSTTGVANEKLFF. In DNA, the CDR3 is TGCGCCAGCAGCTCCACCACCGGGGTAGCTAATGAAAAACTGTTTTTT.

This rearrangement joins TRBV5-8 to TRBJ1-5; D remains unclear. There are 15 residues in the CDR3. Trimming cost V 1 base and J 6 bases, with 14 bases left between them. Germline V gene lookup returns CDR1 SGHTS and CDR2 YDEGEE. CDR3 DNA: TGTGCCAGCAGCTTGCGGGTTGTCGGTCCTCAGCCCCAGCATTTT. It specifies CASSLRVVGPQPQHF.

The CDR3 DNA reads as TGTGCCAGCAGGCCCGAGTCCTACGAGCAGTACTTC. Residues: CASRPESYEQYF. The chain has TRBV6-7 and TRBJ2-7, with D uncertain. TRBV6-7 falls under the ORF class, with uncertain function. The CDR3 covers 12 residues. Trimming left V 6 bases short and J 1 base short, with 7 bases between.

V usage is TRBV7-2 and J usage is TRBJ2-2, with 10 bases aligning to TRBD1. V trimming: 2 bases; J trimming: 6 bases; junction bases outside the gene matches: 12. The CDR3 contains 18 residues. CDR1 SGHTA and CDR2 FQGNSA come from the germline V gene. CDR3 DNA sequence: TGTGCCAGCAGCTTATGGGGTCGAGGACAGGGGGTCGCCGGGGAGCTGTTTTTT. Translation gives CASSLWGRGQGVAGELFF.

This sequence joins TRBV9 and TRBJ1-2; TRBD1 aligns across 7 bases. Germline-derived CDR1 and CDR2 are SGDLS and YYNGEE. This CDR3 comprises 14 residues. With 5 bases clipped from V and 4 bases from J, the junction kept 8 bases outside the gene matches. The CDR3 coding sequence is TGTGCCAGCAGTTTGGGAGGGGGCGTCTATGGCTACACCTTC. Translating gives CASSLGGGVYGYTF.

V and J are TRBV11-2 and TRBJ2-7; 8 bases fit TRBD2. Trimming removed 2 bases from V and 5 bases from J; junction bases left unmatched: 11. The CDR3 contains 16 residues. Germline V gene lookup returns CDR1 SGHAT and CDR2 FQNNGV. The CDR3 spells CASSLWGPGLVHEQYF. CDR3 nucleotides: TGTGCCAGCAGCTTATGGGGTCCGGGACTAGTGCACGAGCAGTACTTC.

CDR3 protein: CASSLGGDYGYTF. The CDR3 DNA reads TGTGCCAGCAGCTTGGGGGGCGACTATGGCTACACCTTC. J is TRBJ1-2 and V is TRBV5-4; possibly TRBD1 for D (5 bases). V lost 0 bases and J 3 bases, leaving 6 bases between the germline ends. Germline V gene data show CDR1 as SGHNT and CDR2 as YYREEE (reference sequence). The CDR3 runs to 13 residues.

Notes on this clone: The sample contains more than one DNA sequence encoding this CDR3. V gene TRBV30 combines with J gene TRBJ1-1; D might be TRBD1 (5 bases). Deletions cut 2 bases from V and 2 bases from J, with 12 bases between. The CDR3 totals 14 residues. Looked up from germline, CDR1 is GTSNPN and CDR2 is SVGIG (reference sequence). The CDR3 DNA sequence: TGTGCCTGGAGTAGGGACGGCTTAAACACTGAAGCTTTCTTT. This sequence encodes CAWSRDGLNTEAFF.

This chain uses TRBV27 with TRBJ2-7; the match to TRBD2 covers 11 bases. V trimming: 1 base; J trimming: 3 bases; junction bases outside the gene matches: 5. The CDR3 length is 16 residues. Germline V gene lookup returns CDR1 MNHEY and CDR2 SMNVEV (reference sequence). CDR3 DNA sequence: TGTGCCAGCAGTTTATTAGCTAGCGGGAGGAACTACGAGCAGTACTTC. Residues: CASSLLASGRNYEQYF.

This rearrangement joins TRBV10-3 to TRBJ2-7; maybe TRBD2 (5 bases). The CDR3 extends over 11 amino acids. V was trimmed by 6 bases and J by 3 bases, leaving 6 bases between them. Germline CDR1 is ENHRY and CDR2 is SYGVKD. The CDR3: CAISGNYEQYF. DNA of the CDR3: TGTGCCATCAGCGGGAACTACGAGCAGTACTTC.

The chain recombines TRBV9 with TRBJ2-5; TRBD2 is a possible D gene (5 bases). The CDR3 loop spans 13 amino acids. V lost 4 bases, J lost 7 bases, and 14 bases lay in between. Germline CDR1 reads SGDLS; CDR2 reads YYNGEE. CDR3 in amino acids: CASSPTRAGTQYF. The CDR3 DNA sequence: TGTGCCAGCAGCCCCACCCGGGCGGGGACCCAGTACTTC.

The chain recombines TRBV18 with TRBJ2-6; no clear D. The germline V gene encodes CDR1 KGHSH and CDR2 LQKENI. The CDR3 is made up of 14 amino acids. Between the trimmed V and J ends, which lost 4 bases and 2 bases, there was a span of 6 bases. The CDR3 is CASSQETGANVLTF. DNA for the CDR3: TGTGCCAGCTCACAAGAAACTGGGGCCAACGTCCTGACTTTC.

This sequence joins TRBV2 and TRBJ1-4; D unresolved. Germline CDR1 reads SNHLY; CDR2 reads FYNNEI. The CDR3 covers 15 residues. With 5 bases removed from V and 0 bases from J, the gap between germline ends came to 10 bases. This CDR3 is CASSQLRATNEKLFF. CDR3 DNA sequence: TGTGCCAGCAGTCAGCTACGAGCAACTAATGAAAAACTGTTTTTT.

The chain is built from TRBV28 and TRBJ1-4; D is perhaps TRBD1 (6 bases). Trimming removed 1 base from V and 6 bases from J, with 12 bases in between. Looked up from germline, CDR1 is MDHEN and CDR2 is SYDVKM. The length of the CDR3 is 15 residues. The CDR3 DNA sequence: TGTGCCAGCAGTTTATTCAGGGGTAGGGATGAAAAACTGTTTTTT. Protein sequence: CASSLFRGRDEKLFF.

V is TRBV27 and J is TRBJ1-1; D gene ambiguous. V lost 3 bases to trimming and J lost 10 bases, with 15 bases between them. From germline, CDR1 is MNHEY and CDR2 SMNVEV (reference sequence). The CDR3 consists of 13 residues. The CDR3 coding sequence is TGTGCCAGCAGTTTGGTCGGAGGGTCTTTAGCTTTCTTT. Its protein is CASSLVGGSLAFF.

This clone was detected many times. Within the sample, other DNA sequences also encode this same CDR3. The chain has TRBV30 and TRBJ2-7, with D unclear. Germline CDR1 is GTSNPN and CDR2 is SVGIG (reference sequence). V was trimmed by 0 bases and J by 0 bases, leaving 9 bases between them. This CDR3 region has 14 residues. The CDR3 region has the DNA TGTGCCTGGAGTGTAGCCCGAATCTCCTACGAGCAGTACTTC. Translated: CAWSVARISYEQYF.

CDR3 in DNA: TGTGCCAGCAGTCCCCTCCTCCAGGGGGCGGTGGGAGAGACCCAGTACTTC. It yields the protein CASSPLLQGAVGETQYF. The J gene is TRBJ2-5, the V gene TRBV28, with 8 bases lining up with TRBD1. This CDR3 spans 17 amino acids. V gave up 5 bases and J gave up 4 bases; unmatched junction bases: 15. Germline V gene lookup returns CDR1 MDHEN and CDR2 SYDVKM.

As to this clone: The germline gene is not matched at one end of the junction; a read error may be the cause. This rearrangement joins TRBV10-3 to TRBJ1-3; D is possibly TRBD1 (5 bases). Per the germline V gene, CDR1 is ENHRY and CDR2 is SYGVKD. The CDR3 runs 17 residues. The chain's CDR3 is CASSLGAYGVLGDTIYF. Written as DNA, the CDR3 is TGTGCCAGCAGTTTGGGCGCGTACGGCGTTTTAGGGGACACCATATATTTT.

V gene TRBV14 combines with J gene TRBJ1-1; 7 nucleotides line up with TRBD1. Trimming at V came to 3 bases and at J to 1 base, leaving 8 bases not matched to a gene. The CDR3 consists of 16 residues. Germline V gene lookup returns CDR1 SGHDN and CDR2 FVKESK. CDR3 in amino acids: CASSHLQGRANTEAFF. The CDR3 DNA is TGTGCCAGCAGCCACCTACAGGGGCGGGCGAACACTGAAGCTTTCTTT.

This chain links TRBV11-2 with TRBJ2-2, with D perhaps being TRBD1 or TRBD2 (6 bases each). Germline V gives CDR1 SGHAT, CDR2 FQNNGV. The CDR3 has 17 amino acids. Trimming removed 5 bases from V and 4 bases from J, with 20 bases in between. The CDR3 reads CASSPGWGKGGTGELFF. The CDR3 DNA is TGTGCCAGCAGCCCCGGTTGGGGGAAGGGGGGCACCGGGGAGCTGTTTTTT.

The V gene is TRBV7-9, the J gene TRBJ1-1; the D is unclear. CDR1 is SEHNR and CDR2 is FQNEAQ in the germline V gene (reference sequence). V was clipped by 5 bases and J by 11 bases, with 12 bases between them. The CDR3 runs to 11 residues. The CDR3 loop is CASSPGFDAFF. The CDR3 coding sequence is TGTGCCAGCAGCCCAGGTTTCGATGCTTTCTTT.

The CDR3: CASSPGQGANPEAFF. In DNA form, the CDR3 reads TGTGCCAGCAGCCCCGGACAGGGGGCTAATCCTGAAGCTTTCTTT. The chain carries TRBV5-4 and TRBJ1-1; 11 bases match TRBD1. Trimming took 4 bases from V and 6 from J; bases not matched to a gene: 8. Germline assignment: CDR1 SGHNT and CDR2 YYREEE (reference sequence). The CDR3 runs to 15 residues.

Concerning this clone: At the DNA level, this CDR3 is encoded by other sequences in the same sample as well. CDR3 sequence (DNA): TGTGCCAGCTCAGGAGGGGAGACCCAGTACTTC. This sequence encodes CASSGGETQYF. The V call is TRBV2, the J call TRBJ2-5; a possible D gene is TRBD2 (6 bases). CDR1 and CDR2 (germline): SNHLY, FYNNEI. Between the trimmed V and J ends, which lost 8 bases and 5 bases, there was a span of 9 bases. CDR3 length: 11 residues. Together with reference TRBV2 and TRBJ2-5, the CDR3 gives the full variable domain: EPEVTQTPSHQVTQMGQEVILRCVPISNHLYFYWYRQILGQKVEFLVSFYNNEISEKSEIFDDQFSVERPDGSNFTLKIRSTKLEDSAMYFCASSGGETQYFGPGTRLLVL.

The V call is TRBV29-1, the J call TRBJ2-2; no clear D gene. The V and J ends lost 5 bases and 9 bases respectively, with 13 bases between them. The CDR3 has 12 amino acids. Per the germline V gene, CDR1 is SQVTM and CDR2 is ANQGSEA. This CDR3 reads CSVRVRARELFF. The DNA for the CDR3 is TGCAGCGTTAGGGTACGGGCCAGGGAGCTGTTTTTT.